This note documents a single T cell receptor (beta chain) sequence. Its antigen is not known. In germline, CDR1 is SGHRS, CDR2 YFSETQ. The CDR3 covers 14 residues. Between the trimmed V and J ends, which lost 3 bases and 2 bases, there was a span of 12 bases. Patients had resection in Japan or China between the mid-2010s and the late 2010s. This sample was taken from a study of immune evolution from preneoplasia to lung adenocarcinoma. Overall study context: HLA loss of heterozygosity: around 6.5% AIS, under 19% MIA, approximately 35% ADC, none AAH.

Sequenced by immunoSEQ multiplex PCR; TCRdb stores in-frame clones only, minus some. The sample contains tens of thousands of clones, 65% to 80% of which appear only once. The study's findings and limits: Later-stage lesions seemingly showed higher T cell density and diversity than normal lung. From normal lung to invasive adenocarcinoma, top clone frequencies appeared to decrease.

This chain links TRBV5-1 with TRBJ2-7, with D hard to call. This clonotype originated in a person in their sixties with lung adenocarcinoma. The sequenced sample consisted of FFPE invasive lung adenocarcinoma tissue. In nucleotides, the CDR3 is TGCGCCAGCAGCTCTAAACAACCCCCCTACGAGCAGTACTTC. Translation: CASSSKQPPYEQYF.